These T cell receptor beta chains were read from a single sample in a study of cytomegalovirus exposure and HLA in healthy donors. The data were produced by immunoSEQ multiplex PCR, yet TCRdb's version contains in-frame clones alone and is incomplete. The sample lists 100,000 to 150,000 clones, 70% to 80% occurring once. Material: PBMCs. Receptors were obtained from a human donor in good health. Both conserved end residues are part of each CDR3. The D gene is left open where the match is weak. Clone size, where shown, is once, few, many, or a class for clones that have expanded.

V gene	D gene	J gene	clone size	CDR3 protein	CDR3 DNA
TRBV7-2	.	TRBJ1-1	.	CATDPTGTEAFF	TGTGCCACTGACCCCACGGGTACTGAAGCTTTCTTT
TRBV5-6	TRBD2	TRBJ2-2	.	CASTSGGARLFNTGELFF	TGTGCCAGCACCTCCGGGGGGGCTCGACTCTTTAACACCGGGGAGCTGTTTTTT
TRBV10-2	TRBD1	TRBJ1-5	.	CASSATGGNQPQHF	TGCGCCAGCAGTGCGACAGGGGGGAATCAGCCCCAGCATTTT
TRBV2	.	TRBJ2-7	.	CASSEESGSYEQYF	TGTGCCAGCAGTGAAGAGTCAGGCTCCTACGAGCAGTACTTC
TRBV7-6	TRBD2	TRBJ2-5	few	CASSRGGPQETQYF	TGTGCCAGCAGCCGGGGAGGGCCCCAAGAGACCCAGTACTTC
TRBV10-3	TRBD1	TRBJ1-2	once	CAISRDRGYTF	TGTGCCATCAGCCGGGACAGAGGCTACACCTTC
TRBV5-1	TRBD1	TRBJ2-3	few	CASSLLGQGGTDTQYF	TGCGCCAGCAGCTTGCTGGGACAGGGAGGCACAGATACGCAGTATTTT
TRBV19	.	TRBJ1-2	.	CATKRARGGDHGYTF	TGTGCCACCAAGAGAGCCCGAGGGGGGGATCATGGCTACACCTTC
TRBV9	TRBD2	TRBJ2-1	.	CASNPTSQNRNEQFF	TGTGCCAGCAATCCGACTAGCCAAAACCGCAATGAGCAGTTCTTC
TRBV7-2	.	TRBJ1-1	few	CASSLAGRGTEAFF	TGTGCCAGCAGCTTAGCAGGGAGGGGGACTGAAGCTTTCTTT
TRBV2	.	TRBJ2-5	few	CASGGGGAGETQYF	TGTGCCAGCGGAGGGGGCGGGGCGGGTGAGACCCAGTACTTC
TRBV2	TRBD2	TRBJ2-1	few	CASSSGTSGNRNEQFF	TGTGCCAGCAGTTCCGGGACTAGCGGGAACAGGAATGAGCAGTTCTTC
TRBV18	TRBD1	TRBJ1-1	.	CASSRTGSGEAFF	TGTGCCAGCTCCCGGACAGGGTCAGGTGAAGCTTTCTTT
TRBV2	TRBD2	TRBJ2-2	few	CASSRLAGTPGELFF	TGTGCCAGCAGCCGACTAGCTGGGACCCCCGGGGAGCTGTTTTTT
TRBV30	.	TRBJ1-2	.	CAWSVQPSPTNYGYTF	TGTGCCTGGAGTGTACAGCCCTCACCTACTAACTATGGCTACACCTTC
TRBV15	.	TRBJ2-5	.	CATSREGTQGWGQETQYF	TGTGCCACCAGCAGAGAGGGGACTCAGGGTTGGGGGCAAGAGACCCAGTACTTC